These 27 T cell receptor beta chains were all obtained from the same sample, sequenced in a study of cytomegalovirus exposure and HLA in healthy donors. In the PCR, 60 Vbeta and 13 Jbeta primers were used. Produced via immunoSEQ multiplex PCR; TCRdb's table is partial and in-frame only. The listing records 95,000 to 150,000 clones. Sequencing was carried out using PBMCs. The receptors originated from a man between 18 and 35 years old in good health and CMV-seronegative.

The V and J genes are TRBV13 and TRBJ2-2, with D perhaps matching TRBD2 (6 bases). Germline CDR1 and CDR2: PRHDT and FYEKMQ (reference sequence). Between the trimmed V and J ends, which lost 4 bases and 2 bases, there was a span of 11 bases. The CDR3 extends over 15 amino acids. The CDR3 reads CASSSRGLNTGELFF. For the CDR3, the DNA is TGTGCCAGCAGCTCCCGGGGACTTAACACCGGGGAGCTGTTTTTT.

The V and J genes are TRBV7-9 and TRBJ1-1; the D gene is possibly TRBD1 (6 bases). From germline, CDR1 is SEHNR and CDR2 FQNEAQ (reference sequence). This CDR3 has 15 residues. V lost 5 bases, J lost 3 bases, and 16 bases lay in between. The CDR3 loop is CASSRLQGTDTEAFF. Written as DNA, the CDR3 is TGTGCCAGCAGCCGCTTACAGGGTACGGACACTGAAGCTTTCTTT. Full variable domain (rest looked up from reference TRBV7-9 and TRBJ1-1): DTGVSQNPRHKITKRGQNVTFRCDPISEHNRLYWYRQTLGQGPEFLTYFQNEAQLEKSRLLSDRFSAERPKGSFSTLEIQRTEQGDSAMYLCASSRLQGTDTEAFFGQGTRLTVV.

The chain recombines TRBV19 with TRBJ1-4; the D gene is possibly TRBD1 (5 bases). Germline V CDR1 and CDR2: LNHDA, SQIVND (reference sequence). Trimming took off 7 bases at V and 0 bases at J, with 9 bases between the two ends. This CDR3 spans 14 amino acids. The CDR3 region has the DNA TGTGCCAGTAAGGGGACTTCAACTAATGAAAAACTGTTTTTT. Protein: CASKGTSTNEKLFF. Based on the CDR3 plus reference TRBV19 and TRBJ1-4, the full variable domain is DGGITQSPKYLFRKEGQNVTLSCEQNLNHDAMYWYRQDPGQGLRLIYYSQIVNDFQKGDIAEGYSVSREKKESFPLTVTSAQKNPTAFYLCASKGTSTNEKLFFGSGTQLSVL.

V gene TRBV11-2 combines with J gene TRBJ1-3; a possible D gene is TRBD1 (6 bases). This CDR3 is 15 amino acids long. Germline CDR1 is SGHAT and CDR2 is FQNNGV. Deletions cut 4 bases from V and 0 bases from J, with 10 bases between. The CDR3 DNA sequence: TGTGCCAGCAGCTCGGGACACCTCTCTGGAAACACCATATATTTT. This encodes CASSSGHLSGNTIYF.

This chain links TRBV5-1 with TRBJ2-6; possibly TRBD1 for D (5 bases). Germline values: CDR1 SGHRS, CDR2 YFSETQ. V lost 0 bases to trimming and J lost 0 bases, with 13 bases between them. There are 18 residues in the CDR3. CDR3 protein: CASSLVATGLSGANVLTF. CDR3 nucleotide sequence: TGCGCCAGCAGCTTGGTGGCTACAGGCCTCTCTGGGGCCAACGTCCTGACTTTC.

The V gene is TRBV19, the J gene TRBJ2-1; 9 bases align to TRBD2. Germline CDR1 LNHDA, CDR2 SQIVND (reference sequence). This CDR3 is 17 amino acids long. Unmatched junction bases numbered 12, after V lost 4 bases and J lost 5 bases. The CDR3 spells CASSTRLADKVDNEQFF. The CDR3 DNA sequence: TGTGCCAGTAGTACCAGACTAGCGGATAAGGTTGACAATGAGCAGTTCTTC.

The chain has TRBV6-1 and TRBJ1-2; D gene uncertain. The CDR3 has 12 amino acids. Germline CDR1 is MNHNS and CDR2 is SASEGT. Trimming left V 5 bases short and J 4 bases short, with 8 bases between. The CDR3, as DNA: TGTGCCAGCAGTAGCCGGGTCTATGGCTACACCTTC. Protein product: CASSSRVYGYTF.

As for this clone: Relative to the germline gene, one junction end is altered; a read error may explain this. The chain carries TRBV25-1 and TRBJ1-3, with 7 nucleotides matching TRBD1. The CDR3 has 12 amino acids. Germline loops: CDR1 MGHDK, CDR2 SYGVNS. The CDR3 sequence is CASSDGRGIEIF. In DNA, the CDR3 is TGTGCCAGCAGTGATGGCAGGGGGATTGAAATTTTT.

The chain has TRBV7-2 and TRBJ1-2; the D gene is possibly TRBD1 (5 bases). The CDR3 length is 14 residues. V lost 6 bases, J lost 4 bases, and 15 bases lay in between. Germline V lookup: CDR1 SGHTA, CDR2 FQGNSA. The CDR3 spells CASRNTGHGYGYTF. The CDR3 DNA is TGTGCCAGCAGGAATACCGGACATGGCTATGGCTACACCTTC. Full variable domain (missing parts from reference TRBV7-2 and TRBJ1-2): GAGVSQSPSNKVTEKGKDVELRCDPISGHTALYWYRQSLGQGLEFLIYFQGNSAPDKSGLPSDRFSAERTGGSVSTLTIQRTQQEDSAVYLCASRNTGHGYGYTFGSGTRLTVV.

V and J are TRBV28 and TRBJ2-7, with TRBD2 matching 7 bases. Unmatched junction bases numbered 8, after V lost 3 bases and J lost 3 bases. The CDR3 runs 15 residues. The V gene's germline CDR1 is MDHEN and CDR2 SYDVKM. The CDR3 loop is CASSFSGRGDYEQYF. In DNA form, the CDR3 reads TGTGCCAGCAGTTTTTCCGGTCGGGGGGACTACGAGCAGTACTTC.

The chain carries TRBV12-5 and TRBJ2-4; possible D gene TRBD1, 6 bases. The ends were cut back, 7 bases at V and 5 bases at J, with 12 bases in the middle. The CDR3 spans 13 residues. From germline, CDR1 is LGHNT and CDR2 FRNRAP. The CDR3 loop is CASAVGQQNIQYF. CDR3 in DNA: TGTGCTAGTGCCGTCGGACAGCAAAACATTCAGTACTTC.

V is TRBV13 and J is TRBJ2-4, with D possibly TRBD1 on 6 matching bases. The CDR3 has 17 residues. Germline values: CDR1 PRHDT, CDR2 FYEKMQ (reference sequence). Trimming pared 0 bases from V and 0 bases from J, leaving 12 bases between. The CDR3 coding sequence is TGTGCCAGCAGCTTAGGCTCAGGGGACCTAGCCAAAAACATTCAGTACTTC. It encodes CASSLGSGDLAKNIQYF.

The rearrangement links TRBV5-4 to TRBJ1-2; tentatively, D is TRBD1 (6 bases). The V and J ends lost 2 bases and 4 bases respectively, with 12 bases between them. Germline assignment: CDR1 SGHNT and CDR2 YYREEE (reference sequence). CDR3 length equals 14 residues. The CDR3 DNA follows: TGTGCCAGCAGCTTAGGGGACACCCGCTATGGCTACACCTTC. Its translation: CASSLGDTRYGYTF.

This sequence joins TRBV2 and TRBJ2-7; D is unresolved. The V gene lost 5 bases and the J gene lost 4 bases, with 18 bases spanning the gap. The CDR3 contains 15 residues. Germline V gene sequence: CDR1 SNHLY, CDR2 FYNNEI. The CDR3: CASSHAQKAPYEQYF. The CDR3 DNA reads TGTGCCAGCAGTCACGCCCAAAAAGCACCTTACGAGCAGTACTTC. The variable domain in full, with the rest retrieved from reference TRBV2 and TRBJ2-7, is EPEVTQTPSHQVTQMGQEVILRCVPISNHLYFYWYRQILGQKVEFLVSFYNNEISEKSEIFDDQFSVERPDGSNFTLKIRSTKLEDSAMYFCASSHAQKAPYEQYFGPGTRLTVT.

V is TRBV28 and J is TRBJ1-6, with a possible D match to TRBD1 (6 bases). The CDR3 runs 14 residues. V was trimmed by 6 bases and J by 6 bases, leaving 12 bases between them. CDR1 MDHEN and CDR2 SYDVKM come from the germline V gene. The CDR3: CASSQGGGNSPLHF. The DNA of the CDR3 is TGTGCCAGCAGCCAAGGGGGTGGTAATTCACCCCTCCACTTT.

CDR3 bases: TGCGCCAGCAGCCTAAACAGCCCTTACGGAGGTGGCTACACCTTC. Translated, it gives CASSLNSPYGGGYTF. V is TRBV4-1 and J is TRBJ1-2; no firm D call. The CDR3 consists of 15 residues. V lost 4 bases and J lost 7, with 19 bases in between. Germline assignment: CDR1 MGHRA and CDR2 YSYEKL.

This chain connects TRBV19 to TRBJ1-2, with 8 bases aligning to TRBD1. There are 16 residues in the CDR3. Germline V gene lookup returns CDR1 LNHDA and CDR2 SQIVND (reference sequence). The V and J ends lost 6 bases and 0 bases, in that order; junction bases with no gene match: 9. In nucleotides, the CDR3 is TGTGCCAGTAGGACCAGGGGGCCGGAAGCTAACTATGGCTACACCTTC. This encodes CASRTRGPEANYGYTF.

The rearrangement uses TRBV7-2 and TRBJ2-3, with D possibly matching TRBD2 (5 bases). The V end was cut by 4 bases, the J end by 2 bases, with 10 bases between. This CDR3 comprises 14 residues. Germline V CDR1 and CDR2: SGHTA, FQGNSA. CDR3 bases: TGTGCCAGCAGCTCCGGACTTTCCACAGATACGCAGTATTTT. It encodes CASSSGLSTDTQYF. The full variable domain, rest sourced from reference TRBV7-2 and TRBJ2-3, is GAGVSQSPSNKVTEKGKDVELRCDPISGHTALYWYRQSLGQGLEFLIYFQGNSAPDKSGLPSDRFSAERTGGSVSTLTIQRTQQEDSAVYLCASSSGLSTDTQYFGPGTRLTVL.

The chain uses TRBV7-9 and TRBJ2-7; TRBD1 matches at 9 bases. The CDR3 spans 14 residues. Germline CDR1 SEHNR, CDR2 FQNEAQ (reference sequence). V was clipped by 3 bases and J by 3 bases; unmatched bases: 3. The CDR3 loop is CASSFTDRGYEQYF. Written as DNA, the CDR3 is TGTGCCAGCAGCTTTACGGACAGGGGCTACGAGCAGTACTTC.

The chain uses TRBV15 and TRBJ1-2, with D possibly TRBD1 on 6 matching bases. V lost 0 bases, J lost 5 bases, and 16 bases lay in between. Germline values: CDR1 LNHNV, CDR2 YYDKDF (reference sequence). This CDR3 spans 16 amino acids. CDR3 DNA sequence: TGTGCCACCAGCAGAGATAGAGGGACACCAGGGTATGGCTACACCTTC. Translating gives CATSRDRGTPGYGYTF.

The chain carries TRBV5-1 and TRBJ1-2, with 7 bases lining up with TRBD1. The CDR3 is 12 amino acids. V was pared by 4 bases and J by 6 bases, with 3 bases of the junction left unmatched. In germline, CDR1 is SGHRS, CDR2 YFSETQ. The CDR3 sequence is CASSTDRDGYTF. The CDR3 nucleotides read TGCGCCAGCAGCACCGACAGGGATGGCTACACCTTC.

This chain connects TRBV19 to TRBJ2-1, with 13 bases fitting TRBD2. There are 15 residues in the CDR3. With 5 bases clipped from V and 9 bases from J, the junction kept 7 bases outside the gene matches. The germline CDR1 and CDR2 sequences are LNHDA and SQIVND (reference sequence). CDR3 coding DNA: TGTGCCAGTAGTCCCGGGACTAGCGGGGCCAGTGAGCAGTTCTTC. Encoded protein: CASSPGTSGASEQFF.

The chain carries TRBV7-8 and TRBJ2-2; D remains ambiguous. The length of the CDR3 is 16 residues. Germline CDR1 is SGHVS and CDR2 is FQNEAQ. V was clipped by 1 base and J by 1 base, with 10 bases between them. The CDR3 DNA follows: TGTGCCAGCAGCTTAGATGTCAGTGGGAACACCGGGGAGCTGTTTTTT. This translates into CASSLDVSGNTGELFF.

The chain employs TRBV18 and TRBJ2-3; 9 nucleotides agree with TRBD1. This CDR3 has 18 amino acids. The germline CDR1 and CDR2 sequences are KGHSH and LQKENI. The V gene end was trimmed by 4 bases and the J gene end by 1 base; junction bases not matched to a gene: 12. CDR3 sequence reads: CASSRSGTGSIGTDTQYF. In nucleotides, the CDR3 is TGTGCCAGCTCACGGTCCGGGACAGGGAGCATTGGCACAGATACGCAGTATTTT.

This rearrangement joins TRBV9 to TRBJ2-7, with a tentative D call TRBD1 (5 bases). In germline, CDR1 is SGDLS, CDR2 YYNGEE. CDR3 length equals 12 residues. V was pared by 3 bases and J by 1 base, with 5 bases between. For the CDR3, the DNA is TGTGCCAGCAGCGCAGGGTCCTACGAGCAGTACTTC. It yields the protein CASSAGSYEQYF.

The genes are TRBV10-3 and TRBJ1-6; possible D gene TRBD1, 5 bases. Germline values: CDR1 ENHRY, CDR2 SYGVKD. The CDR3 is made up of 13 amino acids. Trimming took 2 bases from V and 7 from J, leaving 6 bases between them. The CDR3: CAISEPGNSPLHF. In DNA, the CDR3 is TGTGCCATCAGTGAGCCAGGGAATTCACCCCTCCACTTT.

The rearrangement joins TRBV15 to TRBJ1-4; D gene unclear. Trimming removed 0 bases at V and 6 bases at J, with 11 bases between. Germline loops: CDR1 LNHNV, CDR2 YYDKDF (reference sequence). The CDR3 sequence is 15 residues long. The CDR3 spells CATSREYLRDEKLFF. Here the CDR3 DNA reads TGTGCCACCAGCAGAGAATACCTGCGCGATGAAAAACTGTTTTTT. Based on the CDR3 plus reference TRBV15 and TRBJ1-4, the full variable domain is DAMVIQNPRYQVTQFGKPVTLSCSQTLNHNVMYWYQQKSSQAPKLLFHYYDKDFNNEADTPDNFQSRRPNTSFCFLDIRSPGLGDTAMYLCATSREYLRDEKLFFGSGTQLSVL.